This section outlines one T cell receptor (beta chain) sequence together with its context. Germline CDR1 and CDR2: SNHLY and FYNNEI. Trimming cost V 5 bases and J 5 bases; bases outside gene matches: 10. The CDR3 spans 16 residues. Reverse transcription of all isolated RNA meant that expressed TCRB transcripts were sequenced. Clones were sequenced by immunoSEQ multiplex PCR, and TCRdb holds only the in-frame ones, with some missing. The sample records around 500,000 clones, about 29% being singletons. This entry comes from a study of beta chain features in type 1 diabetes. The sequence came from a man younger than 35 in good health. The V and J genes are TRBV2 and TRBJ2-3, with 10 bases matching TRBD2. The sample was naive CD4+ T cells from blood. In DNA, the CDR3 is TGTGCCAGCAGTCCGCTCCTAGCGGGGGCTGGAGATACGCAGTATTTT. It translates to CASSPLLAGAGDTQYF.